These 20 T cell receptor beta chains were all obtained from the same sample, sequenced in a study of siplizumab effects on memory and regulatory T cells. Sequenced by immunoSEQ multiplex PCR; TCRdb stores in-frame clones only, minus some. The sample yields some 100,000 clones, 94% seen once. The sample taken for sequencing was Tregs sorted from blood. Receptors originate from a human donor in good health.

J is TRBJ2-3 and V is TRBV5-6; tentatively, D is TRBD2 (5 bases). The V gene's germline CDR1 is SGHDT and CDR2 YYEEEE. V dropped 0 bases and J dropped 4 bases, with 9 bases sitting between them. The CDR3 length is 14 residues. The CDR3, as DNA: TGTGCCAGCAGCTTGGAGGGAGTGTCAGATACGCAGTATTTT. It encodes CASSLEGVSDTQYF.

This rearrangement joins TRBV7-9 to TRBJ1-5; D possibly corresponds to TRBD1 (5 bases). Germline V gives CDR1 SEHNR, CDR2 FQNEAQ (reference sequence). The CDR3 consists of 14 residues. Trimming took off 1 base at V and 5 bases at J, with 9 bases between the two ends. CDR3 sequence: CASSLGQTYQPQHF. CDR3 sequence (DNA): TGTGCCAGCAGCTTAGGACAGACCTATCAGCCCCAGCATTTT.

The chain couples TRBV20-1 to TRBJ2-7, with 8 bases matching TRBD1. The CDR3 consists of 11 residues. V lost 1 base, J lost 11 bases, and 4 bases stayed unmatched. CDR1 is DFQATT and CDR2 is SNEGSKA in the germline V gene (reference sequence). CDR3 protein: CSARGTGSKYF. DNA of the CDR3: TGCAGTGCTAGAGGGACAGGGTCAAAGTACTTC.

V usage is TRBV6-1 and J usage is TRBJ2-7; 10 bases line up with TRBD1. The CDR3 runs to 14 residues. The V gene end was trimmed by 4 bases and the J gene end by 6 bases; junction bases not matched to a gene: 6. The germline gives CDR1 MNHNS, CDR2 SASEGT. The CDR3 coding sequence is TGTGCCAGCAGTGTGGGGACAGGGGTCGGCGAGCAGTACTTC. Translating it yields CASSVGTGVGEQYF.

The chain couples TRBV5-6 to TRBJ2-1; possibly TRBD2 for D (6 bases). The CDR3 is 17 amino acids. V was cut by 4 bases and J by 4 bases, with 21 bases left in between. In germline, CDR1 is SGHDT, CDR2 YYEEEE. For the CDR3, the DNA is TGTGCCAGCAGCAGGCCCCCTAGCCGGGAGTCATACAATGAGCAGTTCTTC. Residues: CASSRPPSRESYNEQFF.

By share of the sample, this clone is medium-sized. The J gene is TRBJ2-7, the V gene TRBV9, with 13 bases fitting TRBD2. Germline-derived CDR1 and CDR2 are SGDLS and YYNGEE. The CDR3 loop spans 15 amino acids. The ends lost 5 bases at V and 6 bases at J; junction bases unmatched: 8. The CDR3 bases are TGTGCCAGCAGTGAACTAGCGGGAGGGCTTGGCGAGCAGTACTTC. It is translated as CASSELAGGLGEQYF.

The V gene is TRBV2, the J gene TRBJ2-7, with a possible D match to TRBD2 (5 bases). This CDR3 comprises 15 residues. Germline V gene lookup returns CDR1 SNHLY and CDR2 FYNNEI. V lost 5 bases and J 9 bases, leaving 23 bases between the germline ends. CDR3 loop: CASSLPGSYRLVQYF. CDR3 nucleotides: TGTGCCAGCAGTCTCCCGGGGTCGTATCGCCTCGTGCAGTACTTC.

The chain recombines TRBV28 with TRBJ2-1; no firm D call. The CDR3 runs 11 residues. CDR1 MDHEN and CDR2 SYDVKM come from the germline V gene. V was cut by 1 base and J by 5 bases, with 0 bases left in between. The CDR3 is CASSLYNEQFF. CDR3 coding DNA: TGTGCCAGCAGTTTATACAATGAGCAGTTCTTC.

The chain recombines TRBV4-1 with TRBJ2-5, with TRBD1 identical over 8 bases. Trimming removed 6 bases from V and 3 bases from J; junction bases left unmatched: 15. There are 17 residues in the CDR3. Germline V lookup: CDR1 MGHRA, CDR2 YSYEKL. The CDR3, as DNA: TGCGCCAGCAGGCAGAGCGGCATGCGGACAGGGAAAGAGACCCAGTACTTC. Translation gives CASRQSGMRTGKETQYF.

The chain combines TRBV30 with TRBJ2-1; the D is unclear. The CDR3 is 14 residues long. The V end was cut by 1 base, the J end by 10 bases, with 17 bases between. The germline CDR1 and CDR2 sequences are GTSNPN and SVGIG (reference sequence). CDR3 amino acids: CAWSGLPAEGEQFF. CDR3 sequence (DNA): TGTGCCTGGAGTGGACTTCCGGCTGAAGGGGAGCAGTTCTTC. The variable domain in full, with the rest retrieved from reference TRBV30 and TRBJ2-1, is SQTIHQWPATLVQPVGSPLSLECTVEGTSNPNLYWYRQAAGRGLQLLFYSVGIGQISSEVPQNLSASRPQDRQFILSSKKLLLSDSGFYLCAWSGLPAEGEQFFGPGTRLTVL.

This chain's CDR3 is CASSSIFAYEQYF. In DNA, the CDR3 is TGTGCCAGCAGTTCTATTTTTGCCTACGAGCAGTACTTC. The genes are TRBV28 and TRBJ2-7, with no clear D. Trimming stripped 4 bases from V and 2 bases from J, with 9 bases between. Germline V CDR1 and CDR2: MDHEN, SYDVKM. This CDR3 comprises 13 residues.

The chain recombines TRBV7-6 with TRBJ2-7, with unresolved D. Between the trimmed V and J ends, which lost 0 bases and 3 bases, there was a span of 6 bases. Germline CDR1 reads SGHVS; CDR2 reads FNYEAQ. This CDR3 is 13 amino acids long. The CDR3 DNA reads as TGTGCCAGCAGCTTAGCTGGGAACTACGAGCAGTACTTC. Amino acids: CASSLAGNYEQYF.

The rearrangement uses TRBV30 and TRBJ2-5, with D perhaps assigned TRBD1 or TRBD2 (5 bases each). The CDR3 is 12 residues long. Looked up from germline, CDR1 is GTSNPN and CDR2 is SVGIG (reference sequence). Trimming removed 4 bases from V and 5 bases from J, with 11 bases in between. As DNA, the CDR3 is TGTGCCTGGATGGGGGATTGGGAGACCCAGTACTTC. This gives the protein CAWMGDWETQYF.

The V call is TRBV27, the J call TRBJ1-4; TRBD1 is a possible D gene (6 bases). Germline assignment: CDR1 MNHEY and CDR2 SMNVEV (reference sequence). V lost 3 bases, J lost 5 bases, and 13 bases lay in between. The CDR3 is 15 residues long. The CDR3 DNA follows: TGTGCCAGCAGTTTGTGGGGGGCAGAGAATGAAAAACTGTTTTTT. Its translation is CASSLWGAENEKLFF. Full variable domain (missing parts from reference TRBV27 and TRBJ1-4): EAQVTQNPRYLITVTGKKLTVTCSQNMNHEYMSWYRQDPGLGLRQIYYSMNVEVTDKGDVPEGYKVSRKEKRNFPLILESPSPNQTSLYFCASSLWGAENEKLFFGSGTQLSVL.

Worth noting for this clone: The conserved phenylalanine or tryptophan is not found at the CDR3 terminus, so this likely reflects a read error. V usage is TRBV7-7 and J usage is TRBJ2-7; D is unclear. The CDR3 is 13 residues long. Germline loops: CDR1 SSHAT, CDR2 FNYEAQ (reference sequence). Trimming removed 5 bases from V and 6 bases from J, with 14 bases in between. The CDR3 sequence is CASSPRPSSEQYL. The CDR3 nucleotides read TGTGCCAGCAGCCCACGTCCGTCCAGCGAGCAGTACCTC.

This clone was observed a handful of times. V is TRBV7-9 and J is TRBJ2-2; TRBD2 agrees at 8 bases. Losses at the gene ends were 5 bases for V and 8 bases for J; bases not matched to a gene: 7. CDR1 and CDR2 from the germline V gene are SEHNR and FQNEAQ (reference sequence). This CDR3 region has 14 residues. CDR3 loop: CASSRRREGGELFF. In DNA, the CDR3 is TGTGCCAGCAGCCGCCGCCGGGAGGGTGGGGAGCTGTTTTTT. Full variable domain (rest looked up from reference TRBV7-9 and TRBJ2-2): DTGVSQNPRHKITKRGQNVTFRCDPISEHNRLYWYRQTLGQGPEFLTYFQNEAQLEKSRLLSDRFSAERPKGSFSTLEIQRTEQGDSAMYLCASSRRREGGELFFGEGSRLTVL.

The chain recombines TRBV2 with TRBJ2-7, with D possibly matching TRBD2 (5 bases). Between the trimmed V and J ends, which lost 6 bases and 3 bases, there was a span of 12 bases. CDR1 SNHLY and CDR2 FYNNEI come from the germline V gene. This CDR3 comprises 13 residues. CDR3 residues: CASRGGGFYEQYF. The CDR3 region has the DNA TGTGCCAGCAGAGGAGGAGGATTCTACGAGCAGTACTTC.

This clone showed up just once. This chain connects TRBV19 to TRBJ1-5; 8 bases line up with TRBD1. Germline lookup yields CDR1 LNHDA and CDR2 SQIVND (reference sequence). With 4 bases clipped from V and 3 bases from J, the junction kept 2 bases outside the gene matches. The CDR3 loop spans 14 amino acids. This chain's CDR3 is CASSRTGNNQPQHF. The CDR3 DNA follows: TGTGCCAGTAGTAGGACAGGGAACAATCAGCCCCAGCATTTT.

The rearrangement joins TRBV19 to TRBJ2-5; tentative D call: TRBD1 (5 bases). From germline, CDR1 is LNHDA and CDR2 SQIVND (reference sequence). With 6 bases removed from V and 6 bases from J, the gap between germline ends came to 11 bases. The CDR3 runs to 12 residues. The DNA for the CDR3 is TGTGCCAGTAGGCAGGGTATGCAGACCCAGTACTTC. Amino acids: CASRQGMQTQYF.

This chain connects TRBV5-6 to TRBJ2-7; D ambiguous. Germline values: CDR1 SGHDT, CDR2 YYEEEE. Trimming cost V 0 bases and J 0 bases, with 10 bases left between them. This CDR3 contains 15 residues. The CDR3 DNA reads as TGTGCCAGCAGCTTGGAACCGCTCAGCTCCTACGAGCAGTACTTC. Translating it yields CASSLEPLSSYEQYF. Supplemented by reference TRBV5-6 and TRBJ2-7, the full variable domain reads DAGVTQSPTHLIKTRGQQVTLRCSPKSGHDTVSWYQQALGQGPQFIFQYYEEEERQRGNFPDRFSGHQFPNYSSELNVNALLLGDSALYLCASSLEPLSSYEQYFGPGTRLTVT.